This T cell receptor beta chain was recorded in a study of blood T cell repertoires in COVID-19. For the study at large: Samples representing acute and convalescent COVID-19 were sourced from the United States, Italy and Spain. T cells, B-cell-depleted T cells, or PBMCs supplied cDNA or gDNA.

Sequencing was performed with immunoSEQ multiplex PCR; in TCRdb, only in-frame clones are kept and a portion is missing. The sample yields some 240,000 clones, 82% seen once. The CDR3 extends over 15 amino acids. Germline CDR1 reads KGHDR; CDR2 reads SFDVKD. V lost 2 bases to trimming and J lost 0 bases, with 9 bases between them. One Seattle source followed patients from active infection through their disease course. The chain recombines TRBV24-1 with TRBJ1-1; no definite D call. The sequencing sample was made of peripheral blood. The origin of this receptor is a woman in her seventies with COVID-19, enrolled during active disease. CDR3 sequence reads: CATSDSSGVNTEAFF. The DNA of the CDR3 is TGTGCCACCAGTGATTCCTCAGGTGTGAACACTGAAGCTTTCTTT.